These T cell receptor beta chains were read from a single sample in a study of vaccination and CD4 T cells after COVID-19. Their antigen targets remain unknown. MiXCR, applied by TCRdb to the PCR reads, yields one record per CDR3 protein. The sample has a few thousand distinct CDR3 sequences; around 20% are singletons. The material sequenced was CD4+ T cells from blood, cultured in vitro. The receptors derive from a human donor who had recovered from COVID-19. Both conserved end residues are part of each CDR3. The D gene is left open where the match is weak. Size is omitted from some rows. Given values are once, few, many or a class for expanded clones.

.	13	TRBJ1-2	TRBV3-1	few	CASSQMMGYGYTF	TGTGCCAGCAGCCAAATGATGGGCTATGGCTACACCTTC
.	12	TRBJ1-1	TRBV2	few	CASSPGGSEAFF	TGTGCCAGCAGCCCCGGGGGCAGTGAAGCTTTCTTT
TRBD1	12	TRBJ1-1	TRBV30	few	CAWGQGSTEAFF	TGTGCCTGGGGACAGGGCAGCACTGAAGCTTTCTTT
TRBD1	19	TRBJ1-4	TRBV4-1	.	CASSQDLGTGGIVGEKLFF	TGCGCCAGCAGCCAAGATCTTGGGACAGGGGGCATTGTGGGTGAAAAACTGTTTTTT
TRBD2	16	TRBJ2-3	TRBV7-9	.	CASSFPLAGGTDTQYF	TGTGCCAGCAGCTTTCCGTTAGCGGGGGGTACAGATACGCAGTATTTT
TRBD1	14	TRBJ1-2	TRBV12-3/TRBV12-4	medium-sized	CASRQTGLGYGYTF	TGTGCCAGCAGGCAGACAGGGTTGGGCTATGGCTACACCTTC
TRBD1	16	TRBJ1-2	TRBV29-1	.	CSVSSGTGKSNYGYTF	TGCAGCGTCTCATCCGGGACAGGGAAAAGCAACTATGGCTACACCTTC
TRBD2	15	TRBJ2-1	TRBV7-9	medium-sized	CASSLSGGLNNEQFF	TGTGCCAGCAGCCTAAGCGGGGGGCTAAACAATGAGCAGTTCTTC
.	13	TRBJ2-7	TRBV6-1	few	CASLDSNSYEQYF	TGTGCCAGTTTGGACAGCAACTCCTACGAGCAGTACTTC
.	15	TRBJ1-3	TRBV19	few	CASSSEGRNGNTIYF	TGTGCCAGTAGTTCCGAGGGACGAAATGGAAACACCATATATTTT
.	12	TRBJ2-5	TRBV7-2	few	CASSWDAGTQYF	TGTGCCAGCAGTTGGGACGCGGGGACCCAGTACTTC
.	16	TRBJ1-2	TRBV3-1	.	CASSQDQGGREHGYTF	TGTGCCAGCAGCCAAGATCAAGGAGGCAGGGAGCATGGCTACACCTTC
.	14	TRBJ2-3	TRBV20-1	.	CSAIFRERADTQYF	TGCAGTGCTATTTTTCGGGAGCGGGCAGATACGCAGTATTTT
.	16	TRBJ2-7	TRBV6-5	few	CASSYTSLGWTYEQYF	TGTGCCAGCAGTTACACCTCACTGGGTTGGACCTACGAGCAGTACTTC
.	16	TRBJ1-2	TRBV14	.	CASSLWGTPTNYGYTF	TGTGCCAGCAGCCTTTGGGGGACACCAACTAACTATGGCTACACCTTC
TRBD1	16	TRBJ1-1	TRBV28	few	CASFKTKGQGNSEAFF	TGTGCCAGCTTTAAGACAAAGGGACAGGGGAATTCTGAAGCTTTCTTT
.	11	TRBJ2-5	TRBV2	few	CASHLKETQYF	TGTGCCAGCCACTTAAAGGAGACCCAGTACTTC
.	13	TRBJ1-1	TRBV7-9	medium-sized	CASSLEGVTEAFF	TGTGCCAGCAGCCTCGAGGGGGTGACTGAAGCTTTCTTT
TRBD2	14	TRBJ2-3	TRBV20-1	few	CSAVLLARTDTQYF	TGCAGTGCCGTCCTACTAGCGAGGACAGATACGCAGTATTTT
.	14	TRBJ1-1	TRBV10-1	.	CASSESIGVARAFF	TGCGCCAGCAGTGAGTCCATAGGGGTAGCGAGGGCTTTCTTT
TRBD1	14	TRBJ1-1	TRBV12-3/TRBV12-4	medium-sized	CASSFSGGNTEAFF	TGTGCCAGCAGTTTTTCAGGGGGCAACACTGAAGCTTTCTTT
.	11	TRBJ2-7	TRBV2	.	CASSLKSEQYF	TGTGCCAGCAGTTTAAAATCCGAGCAGTACTTC
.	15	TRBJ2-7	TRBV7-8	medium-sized	CASSLAEGLSYEQYF	TGTGCCAGCAGCTTAGCGGAGGGCTTATCCTACGAGCAGTACTTC
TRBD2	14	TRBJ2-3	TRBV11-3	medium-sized	CASSLNSGGDTQYF	TGTGCCAGCAGCTTAAATAGCGGGGGCGATACGCAGTATTTT
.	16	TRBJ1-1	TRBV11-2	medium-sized	CAKGYGVTVQNTEAFF	TGTGCCAAGGGCTACGGGGTTACAGTACAGAACACTGAAGCTTTCTTT
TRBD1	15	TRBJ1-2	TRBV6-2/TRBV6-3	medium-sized	CASSFSVGGGYGYTF	TGTGCCAGCAGTTTTTCCGTAGGGGGCGGCTATGGCTACACCTTC
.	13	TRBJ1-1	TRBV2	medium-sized	CASRGRVYTEAFF	TGTGCCAGCAGGGGCAGGGTTTACACTGAAGCTTTCTTT
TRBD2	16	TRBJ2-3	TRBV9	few	CASSVGASGATDTQYF	TGTGCCAGCAGCGTAGGGGCTAGCGGGGCCACAGATACGCAGTATTTT
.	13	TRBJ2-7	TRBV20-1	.	CSAPGAGLYEQYF	TGCAGTGCTCCCGGGGCGGGGCTCTACGAGCAGTACTTC
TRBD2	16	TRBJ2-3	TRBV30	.	CAWSVLAGTFTDTQYF	TGTGCCTGGAGTGTATTAGCGGGGACCTTCACAGATACGCAGTATTTT
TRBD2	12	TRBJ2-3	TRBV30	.	CAWSPAGGAQYF	TGTGCCTGGAGTCCGGCGGGGGGGGCGCAGTATTTT
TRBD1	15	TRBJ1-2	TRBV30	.	CAWWDRVKSNYGYTF	TGTGCCTGGTGGGACAGGGTAAAGTCGAACTATGGCTACACCTTC
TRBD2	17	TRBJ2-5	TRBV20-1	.	CSARLAGGRVFTETQYF	TGCAGTGCGCGACTAGCGGGGGGGCGAGTCTTTACAGAGACCCAGTACTTC
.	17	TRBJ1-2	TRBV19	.	CASSISPTGDATNGYTF	TGTGCCAGTAGTATCTCCCCCACTGGGGACGCAACGAATGGCTACACCTTC
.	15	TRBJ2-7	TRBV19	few	CASTSRAGVYYEQYF	TGTGCCAGTACCTCGCGGGCCGGAGTCTACTACGAGCAGTACTTC
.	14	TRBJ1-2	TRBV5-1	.	CASSLDRAVYGYTF	TGCGCCAGCAGCTTGGACAGGGCCGTCTATGGCTACACCTTC
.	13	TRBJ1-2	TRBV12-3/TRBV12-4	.	CASRSTSNYGYTF	TGTGCCAGCAGGTCGACATCTAACTATGGCTACACCTTC
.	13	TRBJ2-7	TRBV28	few	CASSFSSSYEQYF	TGTGCCAGCAGTTTTTCGAGCTCCTACGAGCAGTACTTC
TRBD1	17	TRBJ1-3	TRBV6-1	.	CASSAPGTGTSGNTIYF	TGTGCCAGCAGTGCCCCCGGGACAGGGACTTCTGGAAACACCATATATTTT
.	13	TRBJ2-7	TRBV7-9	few	CASSHSSGYEQYF	TGTGCCAGCAGCCATAGCAGCGGGTACGAGCAGTACTTC
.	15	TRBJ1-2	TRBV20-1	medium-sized	CSARDLQGRDYGYTF	TGCAGTGCTAGAGATTTACAGGGCAGGGACTATGGCTACACCTTC
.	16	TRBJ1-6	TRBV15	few	CATSRDLVTPPPALHF	TGTGCCACCAGCAGAGATCTCGTGACTCCCCCACCGGCCCTCCACTTT
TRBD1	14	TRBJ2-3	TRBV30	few	CAWRQGAGTDTQYF	TGTGCCTGGAGACAGGGGGCGGGCACAGATACGCAGTATTTT